This T cell receptor beta chain was obtained from a study of siplizumab effects on memory and regulatory T cells. TCRdb keeps only in-frame clones here, not all; method: immunoSEQ multiplex PCR. The sample contains roughly 82,000 clones, roughly 90% of which appear only once. Germline values: CDR1 LNHDA, CDR2 SQIVND (reference sequence). There are 13 residues in the CDR3. With 7 bases removed from V and 4 bases from J, the gap between germline ends came to 13 bases. Whole-study findings and limits: Treatment with siplizumab left mappable alloreactive CD4+ clones averaging roughly 70% Treg-derived, compared with around 26% in controls.

With respect to this clone: Antigen: not known.

This sequence was found in a human donor in good health. Sequencing was carried out using Tregs sorted from blood. The gene calls are TRBV19 and TRBJ1-2; D is perhaps TRBD1 (6 bases). The CDR3 region is CASIGQTTYGYTF. DNA for the CDR3: TGTGCCAGTATCGGACAGACCACCTATGGCTACACCTTC.